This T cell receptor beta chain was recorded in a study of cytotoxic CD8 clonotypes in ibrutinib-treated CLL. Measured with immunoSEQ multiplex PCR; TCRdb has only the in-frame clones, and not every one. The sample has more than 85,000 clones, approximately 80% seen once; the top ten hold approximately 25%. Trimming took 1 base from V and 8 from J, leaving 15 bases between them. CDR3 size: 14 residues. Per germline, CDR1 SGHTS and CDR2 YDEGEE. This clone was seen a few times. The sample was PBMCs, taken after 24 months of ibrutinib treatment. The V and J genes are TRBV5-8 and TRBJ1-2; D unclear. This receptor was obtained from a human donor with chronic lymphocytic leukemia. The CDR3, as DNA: TGTGCCAGCAGCTTGAGCACTACTATGGGAGGCTACACCTTC. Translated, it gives CASSLSTTMGGYTF.